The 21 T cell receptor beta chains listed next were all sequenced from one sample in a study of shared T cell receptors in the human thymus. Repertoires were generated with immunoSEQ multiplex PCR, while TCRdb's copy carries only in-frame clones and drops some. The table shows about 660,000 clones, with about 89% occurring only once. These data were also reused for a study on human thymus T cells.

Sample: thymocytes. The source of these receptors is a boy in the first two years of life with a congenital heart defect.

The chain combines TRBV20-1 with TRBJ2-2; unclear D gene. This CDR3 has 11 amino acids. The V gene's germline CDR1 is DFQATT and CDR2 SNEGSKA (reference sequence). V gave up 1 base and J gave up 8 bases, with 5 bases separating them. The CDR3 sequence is CSARALGELFF. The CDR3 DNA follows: TGCAGTGCTAGAGCCTTAGGGGAGCTGTTTTTT.

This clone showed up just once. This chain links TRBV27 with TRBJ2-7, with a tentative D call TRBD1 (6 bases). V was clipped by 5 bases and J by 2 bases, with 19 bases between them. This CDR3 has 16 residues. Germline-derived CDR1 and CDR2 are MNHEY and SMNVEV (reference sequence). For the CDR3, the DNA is TGTGCCAGCAGTACAAACACAGGGAGCCCAACCTACGAGCAGTACTTC. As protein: CASSTNTGSPTYEQYF.

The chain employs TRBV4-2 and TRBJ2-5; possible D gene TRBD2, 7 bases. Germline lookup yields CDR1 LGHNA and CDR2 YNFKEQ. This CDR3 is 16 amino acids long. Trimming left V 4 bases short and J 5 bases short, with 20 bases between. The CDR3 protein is CASSRDEGGPAETQYF. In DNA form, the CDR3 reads TGTGCCAGCAGCCGGGACGAGGGGGGGCCTGCGGAGACCCAGTACTTC.

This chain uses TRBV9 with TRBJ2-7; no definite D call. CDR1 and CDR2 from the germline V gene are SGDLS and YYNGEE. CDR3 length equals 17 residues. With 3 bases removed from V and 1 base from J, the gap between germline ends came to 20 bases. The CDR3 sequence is CASSGPPFSPGSYEQYF. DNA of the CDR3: TGTGCCAGCAGCGGACCCCCCTTTTCACCCGGGTCCTACGAGCAGTACTTC.

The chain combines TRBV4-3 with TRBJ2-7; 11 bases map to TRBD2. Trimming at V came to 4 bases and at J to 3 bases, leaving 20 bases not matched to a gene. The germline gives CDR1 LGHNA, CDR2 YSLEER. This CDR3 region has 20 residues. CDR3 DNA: TGCGCCAGCAGCCGCCACCATCTCACTAGCGGGGGACCAGCTCACTACGAGCAGTACTTC. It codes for CASSRHHLTSGGPAHYEQYF.

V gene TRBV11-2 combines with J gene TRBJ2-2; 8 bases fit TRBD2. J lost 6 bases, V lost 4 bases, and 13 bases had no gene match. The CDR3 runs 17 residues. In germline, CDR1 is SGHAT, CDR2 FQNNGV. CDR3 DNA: TGTGCCAGCAGCTATGATGGAAGCGGGAGCTTTGCCGGGGAGCTGTTTTTT. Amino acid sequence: CASSYDGSGSFAGELFF. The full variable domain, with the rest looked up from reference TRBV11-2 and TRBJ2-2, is EAGVAQSPRYKIIEKRQSVAFWCNPISGHATLYWYQQILGQGPKLLIQFQNNGVVDDSQLPKDRFSAERLKGVDSTLKIQPAKLEDSAVYLCASSYDGSGSFAGELFFGEGSRLTVL.

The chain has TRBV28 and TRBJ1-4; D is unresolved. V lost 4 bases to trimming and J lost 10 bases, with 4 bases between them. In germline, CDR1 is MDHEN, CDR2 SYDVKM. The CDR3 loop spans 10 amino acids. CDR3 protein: CASSSVKLFF. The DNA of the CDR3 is TGTGCCAGCAGTTCAGTAAAACTGTTTTTT.

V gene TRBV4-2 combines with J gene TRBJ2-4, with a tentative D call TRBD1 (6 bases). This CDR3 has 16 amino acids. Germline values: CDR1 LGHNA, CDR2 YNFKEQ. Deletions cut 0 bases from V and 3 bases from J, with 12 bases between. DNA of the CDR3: TGTGCCAGCAGCCAAGATCCCAGGGGAAGCAAAAACATTCAGTACTTC. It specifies CASSQDPRGSKNIQYF.

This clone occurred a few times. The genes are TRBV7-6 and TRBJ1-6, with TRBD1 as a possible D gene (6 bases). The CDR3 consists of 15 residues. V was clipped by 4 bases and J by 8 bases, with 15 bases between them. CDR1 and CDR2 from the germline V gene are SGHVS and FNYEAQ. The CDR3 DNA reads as TGTGCCAGCAGCTCACAGGGAGTTTTGTATTCACCCCTCCACTTT. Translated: CASSSQGVLYSPLHF.

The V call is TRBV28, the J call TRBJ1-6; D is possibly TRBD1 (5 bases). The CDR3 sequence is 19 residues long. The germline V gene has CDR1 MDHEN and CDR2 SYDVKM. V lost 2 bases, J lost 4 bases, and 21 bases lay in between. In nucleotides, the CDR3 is TGTGCCAGCAGTTTACATCCCGCGGGGGGAAGGTTTTATAATTCACCCCTCCACTTT. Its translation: CASSLHPAGGRFYNSPLHF.

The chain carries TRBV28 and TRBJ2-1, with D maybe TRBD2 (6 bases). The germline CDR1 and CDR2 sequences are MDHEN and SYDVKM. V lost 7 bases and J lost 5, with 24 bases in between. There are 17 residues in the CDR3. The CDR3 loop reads CASTCRSGPVGNNEQFF. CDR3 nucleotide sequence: TGTGCCAGCACGTGTCGAAGCGGGCCTGTCGGGAACAATGAGCAGTTCTTC.

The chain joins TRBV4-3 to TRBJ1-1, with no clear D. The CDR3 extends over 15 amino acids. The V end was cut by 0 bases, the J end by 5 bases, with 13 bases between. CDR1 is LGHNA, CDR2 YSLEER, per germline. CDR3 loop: CASSQDRRRQTEAFF. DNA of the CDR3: TGCGCCAGCAGCCAAGATAGGAGACGGCAAACTGAAGCTTTCTTT.

The CDR3 DNA follows: TGTGCCAGCAGAACTACAGGGCCGAACACCGGGGAGCTGTTTTTT. This codes for CASRTTGPNTGELFF. V usage is TRBV28 and J usage is TRBJ2-2; a weak D match, TRBD1 (6 bases). Germline CDR1 is MDHEN and CDR2 is SYDVKM. The CDR3 extends over 15 amino acids. Trimming shortened V by 6 bases and J by 0 bases, and 11 bases separated the two germline ends.

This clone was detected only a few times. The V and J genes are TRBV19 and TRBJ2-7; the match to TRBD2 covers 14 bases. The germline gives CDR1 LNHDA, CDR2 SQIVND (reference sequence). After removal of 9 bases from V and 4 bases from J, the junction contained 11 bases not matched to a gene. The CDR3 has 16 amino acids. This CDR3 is CASSGLAGEGAYEQYF. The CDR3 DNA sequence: TGTGCCAGCTCGGGACTAGCGGGAGAGGGGGCTTACGAGCAGTACTTC.

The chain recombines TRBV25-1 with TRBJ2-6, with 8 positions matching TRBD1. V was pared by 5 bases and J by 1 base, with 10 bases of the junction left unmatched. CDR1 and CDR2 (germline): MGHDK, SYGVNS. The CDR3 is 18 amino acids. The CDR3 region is CASSTRQGRSSGANVLTF. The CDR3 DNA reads TGTGCCAGCAGTACGCGACAGGGGAGGAGTTCTGGGGCCAACGTCCTGACTTTC.

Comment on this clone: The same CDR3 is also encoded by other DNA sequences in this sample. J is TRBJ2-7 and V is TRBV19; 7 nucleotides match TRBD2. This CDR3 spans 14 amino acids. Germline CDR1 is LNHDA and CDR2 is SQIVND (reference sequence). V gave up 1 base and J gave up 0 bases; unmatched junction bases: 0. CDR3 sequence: CASSIGGSSYEQYF. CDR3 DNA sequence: TGTGCCAGTAGTATAGGCGGGAGCTCCTACGAGCAGTACTTC.

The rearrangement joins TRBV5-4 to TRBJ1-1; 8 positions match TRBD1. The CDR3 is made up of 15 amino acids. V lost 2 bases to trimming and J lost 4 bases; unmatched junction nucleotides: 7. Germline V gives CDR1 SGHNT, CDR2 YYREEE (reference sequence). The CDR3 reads CASSFRQGRSTEAFF. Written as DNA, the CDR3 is TGTGCCAGCAGCTTCCGACAGGGGAGGAGCACTGAAGCTTTCTTT. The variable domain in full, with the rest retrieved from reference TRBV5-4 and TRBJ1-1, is ETGVTQSPTHLIKTRGQQVTLRCSSQSGHNTVSWYQQALGQGPQFIFQYYREEENGRGNFPPRFSGLQFPNYSSELNVNALELDDSALYLCASSFRQGRSTEAFFGQGTRLTVV.

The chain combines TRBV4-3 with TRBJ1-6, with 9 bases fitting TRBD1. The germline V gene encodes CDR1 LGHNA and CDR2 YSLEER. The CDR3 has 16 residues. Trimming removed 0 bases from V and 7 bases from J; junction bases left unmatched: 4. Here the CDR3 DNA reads TGCGCCAGCAGCCAAGATCAGGGGACAGGGAATTCACCCCTCCACTTT. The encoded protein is CASSQDQGTGNSPLHF.

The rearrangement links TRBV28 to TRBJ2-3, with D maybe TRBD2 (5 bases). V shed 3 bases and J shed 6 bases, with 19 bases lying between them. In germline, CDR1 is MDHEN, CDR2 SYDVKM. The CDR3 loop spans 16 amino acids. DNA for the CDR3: TGTGCCAGCAGTTTGATCCTAGAGGGTTTTTTGGATACGCAGTATTTT. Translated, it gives CASSLILEGFLDTQYF.

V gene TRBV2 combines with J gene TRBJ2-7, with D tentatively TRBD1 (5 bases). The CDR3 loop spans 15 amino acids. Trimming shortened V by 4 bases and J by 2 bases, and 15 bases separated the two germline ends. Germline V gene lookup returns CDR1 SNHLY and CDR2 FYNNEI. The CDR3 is CASSVLSGSTYEQYF. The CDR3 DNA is TGTGCCAGCAGTGTTTTGTCAGGGTCCACCTACGAGCAGTACTTC.

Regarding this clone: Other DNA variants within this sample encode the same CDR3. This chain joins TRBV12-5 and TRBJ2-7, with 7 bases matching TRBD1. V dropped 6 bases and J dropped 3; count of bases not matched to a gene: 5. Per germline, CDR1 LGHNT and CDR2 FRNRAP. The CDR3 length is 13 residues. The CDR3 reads CASGRDRVYEQYF. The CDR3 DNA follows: TGTGCTAGTGGCAGGGACAGAGTCTACGAGCAGTACTTC.